These 19 T cell receptor beta chains were sequenced from one sample in a study of CD8 T cells in ankylosing spondylitis. In TCRdb, the 5' RACE reads were re-called with MiXCR into one record per CDR3 protein. The sample has approximately 150,000 distinct CDR3 sequences, around a third seen once. Sequencing was done on a sample of synovial fluid, either unsorted or a sorted T cell fraction (not recorded which). These receptors were taken from a male donor with ankylosing spondylitis.

This chain connects TRBV6-1 to TRBJ2-6, with D perhaps matching TRBD1 (6 bases). The germline V gene has CDR1 MNHNS and CDR2 SASEGT. CDR3 length equals 16 residues. With 11 bases removed from V and 0 bases from J, the gap between germline ends came to 17 bases. CDR3 DNA: TGTGCCGGCACTACAGGGCTGAGCTCTGGGGCCAACGTCCTGACTTTC. Translating gives CAGTTGLSSGANVLTF.

The V call is TRBV20-1, the J call TRBJ1-3; 7 bases align to TRBD1. The CDR3 totals 14 residues. Germline loops: CDR1 DFQATT, CDR2 SNEGSKA (reference sequence). Trimming removed 5 bases from V and 4 bases from J; junction bases left unmatched: 8. CDR3: CSAPSPGGGNTIYF. The CDR3 DNA is TGCAGTGCTCCCTCTCCAGGGGGAGGAAACACCATATATTTT.

This clonotype has a handful of counts. The gene calls are TRBV11-2 and TRBJ2-1; 12 bases align to TRBD2. There are 18 residues in the CDR3. The V gene's germline CDR1 is SGHAT and CDR2 FQNNGV. J was trimmed by 2 bases and V by 2 bases; bases with no gene match: 7. The CDR3 sequence: CASSLLSSGRATYNEQFF. For the CDR3, the DNA is TGTGCCAGCAGCTTATTATCTAGCGGGAGGGCCACCTACAATGAGCAGTTCTTC.

The chain uses TRBV5-1 and TRBJ1-4; 11 bases are shared with TRBD1. The germline CDR1 and CDR2 sequences are SGHRS and YFSETQ. The CDR3 covers 15 residues. After removal of 2 bases from V and 7 bases from J, the junction contained 4 bases not matched to a gene. The CDR3 is CASSLGTGGSEKLFF. CDR3 sequence (DNA): TGCGCCAGCAGCTTAGGGACAGGGGGAAGTGAAAAACTGTTTTTT.

This clonotype was detected a few times. V and J are TRBV12-3 or TRBV12-4 and TRBJ2-7; TRBD1 matches at 7 bases. V was pared by 1 base and J by 0 bases, with 12 bases of the junction left unmatched. This CDR3 contains 18 residues. CDR3 DNA: TGTGCCAGCAGTTTAGGAAACCTACGACAGGGACGCTCCTACGAGCAGTACTTC. It is translated as CASSLGNLRQGRSYEQYF.

V and J are TRBV10-2 and TRBJ2-1, with 10 bases fitting TRBD2. V shed 10 bases, J shed 6 bases, and the junction held 12 bases outside the gene matches. Germline CDR1 reads WSHSY; CDR2 reads SAAADI. The CDR3 extends over 15 amino acids. The CDR3 DNA sequence: TGCGCCACTTACTATGTGGCTAGCGGGAGCAATGAGCAGTTCTTC. It codes for CATYYVASGSNEQFF.

The chain employs TRBV28 and TRBJ2-1; 9 bases line up with TRBD2. The CDR3 is made up of 16 amino acids. With V trimmed by 6 bases and J by 7 bases, 13 bases remained unmatched. Germline values: CDR1 MDHEN, CDR2 SYDVKM. The CDR3 here is CASSSPGTSSTNEQFF. The CDR3 nucleotides read TGTGCCAGCAGCAGCCCAGGGACTAGCAGCACTAATGAGCAGTTCTTC.

The rearrangement links TRBV20-1 to TRBJ2-3; D is ambiguous. The V gene lost 6 bases and the J gene lost 1 base, with 11 bases spanning the gap. The CDR3 runs 13 residues. From germline, CDR1 is DFQATT and CDR2 SNEGSKA (reference sequence). The DNA for the CDR3 is TGCAGTGCCCCTGGTGTCGGCACAGATACGCAGTATTTT. This translates into CSAPGVGTDTQYF.

J is TRBJ2-1 and V is TRBV6-4; 8 bases fit TRBD2. The CDR3 runs to 14 residues. Germline CDR1 and CDR2: MRHNA and SNTAGT. Germline trimming cut 0 bases from V and 7 bases from J; bases unmatched to any gene: 2. The CDR3 reads CASSDSPGGNEQFF. CDR3 nucleotides: TGTGCCAGCAGTGACTCCCCGGGGGGGAATGAGCAGTTCTTC.

This sequence joins TRBV28 and TRBJ2-5; TRBD1 might be the D (6 bases). V was clipped by 0 bases and J by 2 bases, with 10 bases between them. The CDR3 extends over 15 amino acids. Germline-derived CDR1 and CDR2 are MDHEN and SYDVKM. The CDR3 bases are TGTGCCAGCAGTTTATGGGGGGCCGGGCAAGAGACCCAGTACTTC. It is translated as CASSLWGAGQETQYF.

A few counts support this clonotype. The genes are TRBV12-3 or TRBV12-4 and TRBJ1-5; tentative D call: TRBD1 (6 bases). The CDR3 sequence is 14 residues long. Trimming took 2 bases from V and 6 from J, leaving 11 bases between them. The CDR3 nucleotides are TGTGCCAGCAGTTTATCGGGGGGCCGTCAGCCCCAGCATTTT. Translated: CASSLSGGRQPQHF.

This clonotype was seen more than once but under ten times. This sequence joins TRBV20-1 and TRBJ1-5, with D possibly being TRBD1 (5 bases). The CDR3 extends over 16 amino acids. The germline V gene encodes CDR1 DFQATT and CDR2 SNEGSKA (reference sequence). V lost 1 base and J lost 2, with 15 bases in between. The CDR3: CSARVGGQGGNQPQHF. For the CDR3, the DNA is TGCAGTGCTAGAGTAGGAGGGCAGGGCGGCAATCAGCCCCAGCATTTT.

The rearrangement uses TRBV5-1 and TRBJ2-1; 7 bases align to TRBD1. Germline V CDR1 and CDR2: SGHRS, YFSETQ. This CDR3 is built from 20 residues. V shed 0 bases, J shed 4 bases, and the junction held 19 bases outside the gene matches. As DNA, the CDR3 is TGCGCCAGCAGCTTGGCCCGTGGGGGACAGATTTCCCCCCTATACAATGAGCAGTTCTTC. Translated: CASSLARGGQISPLYNEQFF.

This chain uses TRBV20-1 with TRBJ2-3; TRBD2 aligns across 11 bases. Trimming removed 4 bases from V and 4 bases from J; junction bases left unmatched: 7. Germline assignment: CDR1 DFQATT and CDR2 SNEGSKA (reference sequence). The length of the CDR3 is 15 residues. The CDR3 DNA reads TGCAGTGCTACTGTTAGCGGGAGGGCCCCAGATACGCAGTATTTT. This codes for CSATVSGRAPDTQYF.

This clonotype was detected only a few times. As DNA, the CDR3 is TGTGCCAGCGGGTACTCCGGGACAGGGTTTTACGAGCAGTACTTC. Translation gives CASGYSGTGFYEQYF. This rearrangement joins TRBV6-5 to TRBJ2-7, with 9 bases that match TRBD1. The V and J ends lost 8 bases and 4 bases, in that order; junction bases with no gene match: 12. Germline-derived CDR1 and CDR2 are MNHEY and SVGAGI. This CDR3 has 15 residues.

This clonotype has more than one count but fewer than ten. The chain is built from TRBV19 and TRBJ2-5; a weak D match, TRBD2 (6 bases). Trimming cost V 10 bases and J 4 bases, with 25 bases left between them. There are 16 residues in the CDR3. Germline V gives CDR1 LNHDA, CDR2 SQIVND (reference sequence). The CDR3 reads CAIPTKWGRERETQYF. The CDR3 coding sequence is TGTGCCATCCCTACTAAATGGGGTCGGGAGAGAGAGACCCAGTACTTC. Drawing the rest from reference TRBV19 and TRBJ2-5, the complete variable domain is DGGITQSPKYLFRKEGQNVTLSCEQNLNHDAMYWYRQDPGQGLRLIYYSQIVNDFQKGDIAEGYSVSREKKESFPLTVTSAQKNPTAFYLCAIPTKWGRERETQYFGPGTRLLVL.

The chain links TRBV4-3 to TRBJ2-7; 7 bases align to TRBD2. Germline trimming cut 1 base from V and 2 bases from J; bases unmatched to any gene: 2. CDR3 length: 14 residues. The germline CDR1 and CDR2 sequences are LGHNA and YSLEER. The CDR3 DNA sequence: TGCGCCAGCAGCCAAGGGGAGGGGCCCTACGAGCAGTACTTC. Translated, it gives CASSQGEGPYEQYF.

This clonotype was counted a few times. The V call is TRBV19, the J call TRBJ1-1; D is unclear. Germline V gene sequence: CDR1 LNHDA, CDR2 SQIVND (reference sequence). The CDR3 spans 16 residues. The germline V and J ends were trimmed by 4 bases and 0 bases, with 15 bases remaining between them. This chain's CDR3 is CASSRGYGPLNTEAFF. As DNA, the CDR3 is TGTGCCAGTAGTAGGGGATACGGCCCGTTGAACACTGAAGCTTTCTTT.

The chain combines TRBV6-1 with TRBJ2-1, with a weak D call TRBD2 (7 bases). Germline lookup yields CDR1 MNHNS and CDR2 SASEGT. The CDR3 covers 14 residues. The V gene lost 5 bases and the J gene lost 6 bases, with 14 bases spanning the gap. DNA for the CDR3: TGTGCCAGCAGTCCCCGGAGGGGGGGCAATGAGCAGTTCTTC. Its protein product is CASSPRRGGNEQFF.